A single sample gave rise to the 27 T cell receptor beta chains below, sequenced in a study of T cells in Graves' hyperthyroidism and ophthalmopathy. Amplification yielded TCR beta CDR3 regions, with RNA transcripts as the source. The study used the HTBI primer set for a first-round RT-PCR of the TCR CDR3. TCRdb re-analysed the multiplex PCR reads in MiXCR, keeping a single row per CDR3 protein. Of 600,000 or so distinct CDR3 sequences listed, more than 13% are singletons. The sequenced sample consisted of blood. The source of these receptors is a woman younger than 35 with Graves' ophthalmopathy.

This clonotype was observed a few times. The chain employs TRBV20-1 and TRBJ2-3; D tentatively reads TRBD1 or TRBD2 (5 bases each). This CDR3 comprises 15 residues. Germline V gene data show CDR1 as DFQATT and CDR2 as SNEGSKA (reference sequence). V was trimmed by 0 bases and J by 2 bases, leaving 12 bases between them. The CDR3 spells CSARDRAGPTDTQYF. CDR3 DNA sequence: TGCAGTGCTAGAGACAGGGCGGGCCCCACAGATACGCAGTATTTT.

This clonotype was seen repeatedly, ten times or more. This sequence joins TRBV28 and TRBJ2-5, with D maybe TRBD1 (5 bases). The CDR3 is 13 residues long. V gave up 1 base and J gave up 14 bases, with 17 bases separating them. Germline V gene lookup returns CDR1 MDHEN and CDR2 SYDVKM. CDR3 residues: CASSLSFDSPAYF. CDR3 coding DNA: TGTGCCAGCAGTTTATCATTCGACAGCCCCGCCTACTTC.

This clonotype was observed a handful of times. This chain joins TRBV13 and TRBJ2-1; 9 bases line up with TRBD2. CDR1 and CDR2 (germline): PRHDT, FYEKMQ (reference sequence). The CDR3 contains 14 residues. V shed 4 bases and J 4 bases; nucleotides not matched to a gene: 2. The CDR3 nucleotides read TGTGCCAGCAGCTACCTAGCGGGGTACAATGAGCAGTTCTTC. Translating gives CASSYLAGYNEQFF.

This clonotype was counted many times. The chain uses TRBV20-1 and TRBJ2-7, with 13 positions matching TRBD2. The germline CDR1 and CDR2 sequences are DFQATT and SNEGSKA (reference sequence). The V gene end was trimmed by 4 bases and the J gene end by 7 bases; junction bases not matched to a gene: 10. This CDR3 contains 15 residues. The CDR3, as DNA: TGCAGTGCTACCGGCACTAGCGGGAGGGCGGGTGAGCAGTACTTC. This encodes CSATGTSGRAGEQYF.

This clonotype turned up a few times. The chain joins TRBV19 to TRBJ2-1; 8 bases line up with TRBD1. Germline-derived CDR1 and CDR2 are LNHDA and SQIVND (reference sequence). This CDR3 spans 13 amino acids. V lost 7 bases to trimming and J lost 6 bases; unmatched junction nucleotides: 5. The CDR3 sequence: CASIPQGGNEQFF. CDR3 DNA sequence: TGTGCCAGTATCCCACAGGGGGGCAATGAGCAGTTCTTC.

The sample holds many counts of this clonotype. V is TRBV2 and J is TRBJ2-3, with D perhaps TRBD1 (6 bases). Germline V gives CDR1 SNHLY, CDR2 FYNNEI. Trimming shortened V by 4 bases and J by 6 bases, and 14 bases separated the two germline ends. CDR3 length: 14 residues. This CDR3 reads CASSVSRQGDTQYF. The CDR3 nucleotides are TGTGCCAGCAGTGTCAGCCGTCAGGGGGATACGCAGTATTTT. The full variable domain, rest sourced from reference TRBV2 and TRBJ2-3, is EPEVTQTPSHQVTQMGQEVILRCVPISNHLYFYWYRQILGQKVEFLVSFYNNEISEKSEIFDDQFSVERPDGSNFTLKIRSTKLEDSAMYFCASSVSRQGDTQYFGPGTRLTVL.

The chain carries TRBV20-1 and TRBJ2-7; the match to TRBD2 covers 10 bases. Germline V gene data show CDR1 as DFQATT and CDR2 as SNEGSKA (reference sequence). The CDR3 loop spans 14 amino acids. V lost 6 bases, J lost 3 bases, and 8 bases stayed unmatched. This CDR3 is CSAQPRTSGYEQYF. The CDR3 nucleotides read TGCAGTGCCCAGCCCCGGACTAGCGGCTACGAGCAGTACTTC.

This clonotype has ten or more counts. This sequence joins TRBV6-1 and TRBJ2-7; no definite D call. Trimming pared 5 bases from V and 2 bases from J, leaving 10 bases between. The CDR3 totals 13 residues. Looked up from germline, CDR1 is MNHNS and CDR2 is SASEGT. The CDR3 nucleotides are TGTGCCAGCAGTCCAATCAGGACCTACGAGCAGTACTTC. Its translation: CASSPIRTYEQYF.

This clonotype was counted between two and nine times. The J gene is TRBJ2-7, the V gene TRBV7-4; TRBD1 or TRBD2 may be the D gene (6 bases each). This CDR3 region has 15 residues. Germline V gene data show CDR1 as SGHVT and CDR2 as SQSDAQ. V was cut by 9 bases and J by 0 bases, with 18 bases left in between. The CDR3 region is CARRGAVLLSYEQYF. CDR3 in DNA: TGTGCCAGGAGGGGGGCGGTACTACTCTCCTACGAGCAGTACTTC.

CDR3 protein: CASSPGQSKNEKLFF. The CDR3 DNA is TGCGCCAGCAGCCCGGGACAGTCGAAAAATGAAAAACTGTTTTTT. The chain employs TRBV5-1 and TRBJ1-4; 7 positions match TRBD1. Germline V gene lookup returns CDR1 SGHRS and CDR2 YFSETQ. The CDR3 loop spans 15 amino acids. J was trimmed by 5 bases and V by 4 bases; bases with no gene match: 8.

A few counts support this clonotype. The genes are TRBV7-2 and TRBJ1-2; possible D gene TRBD1, 6 bases. The CDR3 extends over 18 amino acids. V lost 2 bases and J lost 8, with 27 bases in between. CDR1 is SGHTA, CDR2 FQGNSA, per germline. The CDR3 coding sequence is TGTGCCAGCAGCTTACGGGACGGCGGTATTGGGGGCCTCGGGGGCTACACCTTC. It codes for CASSLRDGGIGGLGGYTF.

This clonotype was observed many times. V and J are TRBV20-1 and TRBJ2-3; D remains unclear. This CDR3 is 16 amino acids long. Trimming shortened V by 0 bases and J by 2 bases, and 15 bases separated the two germline ends. The germline V gene has CDR1 DFQATT and CDR2 SNEGSKA (reference sequence). CDR3 DNA sequence: TGCAGTGCTAGAGATCCCCCGAGAAGATCCACAGATACGCAGTATTTT. Translating gives CSARDPPRRSTDTQYF.

This clonotype was detected a few times. A much bigger clone sits one base away, suggesting this may be a read error. V and J are TRBV28 and TRBJ1-2; tentative D call: TRBD1 (5 bases). The V and J ends lost 2 bases and 2 bases respectively, with 9 bases between them. This CDR3 has 14 amino acids. In germline, CDR1 is MDHEN, CDR2 SYDVKM. CDR3 nucleotide sequence: TGTGCCAGCAGTTTACGAAGGGGAAACTATGGCTACACCTTC. Encoded protein: CASSLRRGNYGYTF.

The V gene is TRBV5-4, the J gene TRBJ2-3; no clear D gene. The CDR3 loop spans 14 amino acids. V gave up 3 bases and J gave up 6 bases, with 14 bases separating them. Germline V CDR1 and CDR2: SGHNT, YYREEE (reference sequence). The CDR3 DNA reads as TGTGCCAGCAGCTCCCAACTACTGTCGGATACGCAGTATTTT. Amino acid sequence: CASSSQLLSDTQYF.

This clonotype was seen at least ten times. The chain carries TRBV27 and TRBJ2-7, with TRBD1 as a possible D gene (5 bases). CDR1 is MNHEY, CDR2 SMNVEV, per germline (reference sequence). Trimming shortened V by 5 bases and J by 6 bases, and 14 bases separated the two germline ends. The CDR3 spans 13 residues. The CDR3, as DNA: TGTGCCAGCAGTACCTCAGGGTACGGCGAGCAGTACTTC. Residues: CASSTSGYGEQYF.

V and J are TRBV11-3 and TRBJ2-1, with 8 bases lining up with TRBD2. V lost 5 bases, J lost 8 bases, and 11 bases stayed unmatched. The germline V gene encodes CDR1 SGHNT and CDR2 YENEEA. The CDR3 has 15 amino acids. The CDR3 spells CASSGRAGEYDEQFF. CDR3 DNA sequence: TGTGCCAGCAGCGGTCGAGCGGGAGAATATGATGAGCAGTTCTTC.

V usage is TRBV7-8 and J usage is TRBJ2-7; the D is unclear. The CDR3 is 11 residues long. V lost 5 bases to trimming and J lost 12 bases, with 14 bases between them. Germline CDR1 reads SGHVS; CDR2 reads FQNEAQ. The CDR3 DNA reads TGTGCCAGCAGCGTATCCTACGAGTGGTACTTC. Protein product: CASSVSYEWYF.

CDR3 in DNA: TGCGCCAGCAGCCAAGACCTTAAGGGACTAGGAGATACGCAGTATTTT. This translates into CASSQDLKGLGDTQYF. This chain uses TRBV4-3 with TRBJ2-3, with TRBD2 matching 8 bases. Trimming at V came to 0 bases and at J to 5 bases, leaving 7 bases not matched to a gene. The CDR3 covers 16 residues. Germline assignment: CDR1 LGHNA and CDR2 YSLEER.

This clonotype was counted ten times or more. CDR3 loop: CATDDPGGLETQYF. Written as DNA, the CDR3 is TGTGCCACCGACGACCCGGGGGGGCTGGAGACCCAGTACTTC. The rearrangement uses TRBV28 and TRBJ2-5; 8 nucleotides match TRBD2. The CDR3 runs 14 residues. The germline gives CDR1 MDHEN, CDR2 SYDVKM. The ends lost 10 bases at V and 5 bases at J; junction bases unmatched: 12.

This clonotype was found a few times. The chain links TRBV28 to TRBJ1-5, with TRBD1 matching over 8 bases. The trim removed 4 bases at V and 5 bases at J, leaving 7 bases unmatched. CDR3 length equals 15 residues. CDR1 and CDR2 from the germline V gene are MDHEN and SYDVKM. CDR3 in amino acids: CASSSSGGVYQPQHF. CDR3 DNA: TGTGCCAGCAGTTCCTCAGGGGGCGTGTATCAGCCCCAGCATTTT.

The gene calls are TRBV5-1 and TRBJ2-5; no clear D. V shed 5 bases and J shed 3 bases, with 11 bases lying between them. The CDR3 covers 13 residues. Germline V gene lookup returns CDR1 SGHRS and CDR2 YFSETQ. The CDR3 DNA is TGCGCCAGCAGGAGTAACTGGGAAGAGACCCAGTACTTC. It translates to CASRSNWEETQYF.

This clonotype showed up many times. The CDR3 here is CAYSAGRSNEQFF. The CDR3 region has the DNA TGTGCCTACTCAGCGGGAAGAAGTAATGAGCAGTTCTTC. The V gene is TRBV30, the J gene TRBJ2-1; 7 bases agree with TRBD2. The J segment lost 7 bases and the V segment lost 7 bases, leaving 10 bases of the junction unmatched. CDR1 and CDR2 from the germline V gene are GTSNPN and SVGIG (reference sequence). The CDR3 runs to 13 residues.

The chain employs TRBV11-2 and TRBJ2-1; 9 bases agree with TRBD2. The J segment lost 0 bases and the V segment lost 2 bases, leaving 11 bases of the junction unmatched. The germline gives CDR1 SGHAT, CDR2 FQNNGV. There are 19 residues in the CDR3. As DNA, the CDR3 is TGTGCCAGCAGCTTATCGATGCTAGCGGGGTTGAGCTCCTACAATGAGCAGTTCTTC. It translates to CASSLSMLAGLSSYNEQFF.

The rearrangement links TRBV7-3 to TRBJ2-5, with D maybe TRBD2 (9 bases). Germline assignment: CDR1 SGHTA and CDR2 FQGTGA. With 5 bases removed from V and 5 bases from J, the gap between germline ends came to 30 bases. There are 19 residues in the CDR3. Here the CDR3 reads CASSLLGLASGTGRETQYF. The CDR3 region has the DNA TGTGCCAGCAGCCTTCTAGGTCTAGCTAGCGGGACAGGCCGGGAGACCCAGTACTTC.

In its sample, this clonotype was seen many times. CDR3 protein: CASSAQGGADTQYF. CDR3 bases: TGTGCCAGCAGTGCCCAGGGGGGTGCAGATACGCAGTATTTT. The chain is built from TRBV28 and TRBJ2-3; tentatively, D is TRBD1 (7 bases). V was cut by 5 bases and J by 4 bases, with 13 bases left in between. The CDR3 totals 14 residues. The V gene's germline CDR1 is MDHEN and CDR2 SYDVKM.

In this sample, this clonotype turned up many times. The chain couples TRBV2 to TRBJ2-7, with TRBD2 as a possible D gene (6 bases). Trimming removed 5 bases at V and 2 bases at J, with 13 bases between. The germline CDR1 and CDR2 sequences are SNHLY and FYNNEI. The CDR3 is made up of 14 amino acids. CDR3 loop: CASSSLAETYEQYF. CDR3 in DNA: TGTGCCAGCAGTTCCTTAGCGGAGACCTACGAGCAGTACTTC.

This clonotype was recorded many times. The J gene is TRBJ1-1, the V gene TRBV7-9; D gene ambiguous. CDR1 is SEHNR and CDR2 is FQNEAQ in the germline V gene (reference sequence). V lost 5 bases to trimming and J lost 3 bases, with 10 bases between them. The CDR3 is 13 amino acids. The CDR3, as DNA: TGTGCCAGCAGCCACGGGCGGGACACTGAAGCTTTCTTT. Translated: CASSHGRDTEAFF.